This TCR beta chain was identified during a study of cytomegalovirus exposure and HLA in healthy donors. The ends lost 6 bases at V and 4 bases at J; junction bases unmatched: 12. Germline V gene data show CDR1 as LNHDA and CDR2 as SQIVND (reference sequence). The CDR3 has 16 amino acids. Study-level points and caveats: Association of roughly 17,000 TCR beta sequences with HLA alleles was found at 0.05 false discovery rate in a later analysis. Analysis was performed later, and it showed HLA-associated TCR beta chains to be more clonally expanded than equally common others. Reportedly, a later analysis found an Asian-associated ancestry cluster had fewer N-insertions than the approximately 600-donor mean.

This PCR relied on a set of 60 Vbeta primers and 13 Jbeta primers. Clones were sequenced by immunoSEQ multiplex PCR, and TCRdb holds only the in-frame ones, with some missing. Of 180,000 or so clones listed, around 79% were seen once; the top ten hold 6.3%. A word on this clone: The antigen is not known.

Sequenced material: PBMCs. The chain employs TRBV19 and TRBJ2-1, with 7 bases identical to TRBD2. The TCR was taken from a man between 40 and 49 years old in good health and CMV-seropositive. In DNA form, the CDR3 reads TGTGCCAGTAGATCGGTAATAGCGGGCCCATACAATGAGCAGTTCTTC. It yields the protein CASRSVIAGPYNEQFF.